Following are 17 T cell receptor beta chains from one sample sequenced in a study of T-cell memory formation after mild COVID-19. TCRdb re-derived calls from the 5' RACE reads in MiXCR, one entry per CDR3 protein. The repertoire holds hundreds of thousands of distinct CDR3 sequences, with about 15% as singletons. The sequenced sample was PBMCs or a T cell subset sorted from them (not recorded which). These receptors were obtained from a young man who had mild COVID-19 (a few samples of this study predate the infection). Cell type and time point are not known.

The chain has TRBV10-3 and TRBJ2-2; 13 bases match TRBD2. CDR1 ENHRY and CDR2 SYGVKD come from the germline V gene. J gave up 3 bases and V 3 bases, and 10 bases lay outside the gene matches. The CDR3 spans 19 residues. CDR3 amino acids: CAISEWTSGGGIDTGELFF. CDR3 coding DNA: TGTGCCATCAGTGAATGGACTAGCGGGGGTGGTATAGACACCGGGGAGCTGTTTTTT.

This clonotype was observed a handful of times. The chain employs TRBV3-1 and TRBJ1-1; possibly TRBD1 for D (5 bases). Germline CDR1 is LGHDT and CDR2 is YNNKEL (reference sequence). Trimming shortened V by 1 base and J by 4 bases, and 13 bases separated the two germline ends. CDR3 length: 15 residues. Written as DNA, the CDR3 is TGTGCCAGCAGCCAAGGCACAGGCTTCTCCACTGAAGCTTTCTTT. It specifies CASSQGTGFSTEAFF. Variable domain in full (rest from reference TRBV3-1 and TRBJ1-1): DTAVSQTPKYLVTQMGNDKSIKCEQNLGHDTMYWYKQDSKKFLKIMFSYNNKELIINETVPNRFSPKSPDKAHLNLHINSLELGDSAVYFCASSQGTGFSTEAFFGQGTRLTVV.

The chain is built from TRBV19 and TRBJ1-1; maybe TRBD1 (5 bases). Germline V CDR1 and CDR2: LNHDA, SQIVND (reference sequence). V was shortened by 10 bases and J by 4 bases, with 13 bases between the two germline ends. The CDR3 has 12 amino acids. The CDR3 loop reads CATGGGSTEAFF. CDR3 nucleotide sequence: TGTGCCACCGGGGGGGGGAGCACTGAAGCTTTCTTT.

This clonotype turned up a few times. This rearrangement joins TRBV20-1 to TRBJ2-1; 10 positions agree with TRBD2. The ends lost 2 bases at V and 6 bases at J; junction bases unmatched: 7. The V gene's germline CDR1 is DFQATT and CDR2 SNEGSKA (reference sequence). This CDR3 comprises 15 residues. The CDR3 spells CSARKRGGPRNEQFF. CDR3 in DNA: TGCAGTGCTAGAAAGCGGGGGGGCCCCCGCAATGAGCAGTTCTTC.

The chain couples TRBV12-3 or TRBV12-4 to TRBJ2-7; D uncertain. The CDR3 runs 12 residues. With 4 bases removed from V and 2 bases from J, the gap between germline ends came to 6 bases. In DNA form, the CDR3 reads TGTGCCAGCAGTTCCAGAGCCTACGAGCAGTACTTC. Amino acids: CASSSRAYEQYF.

In this sample, this clonotype turned up a few times. The chain employs TRBV9 and TRBJ2-3, with D unclear. V lost 0 bases, J lost 3 bases, and 5 bases lay in between. The CDR3 has 13 amino acids. Per the germline V gene, CDR1 is SGDLS and CDR2 is YYNGEE. The CDR3 is CASSVVRTDTQYF. The CDR3, as DNA: TGTGCCAGCAGCGTAGTCCGGACAGATACGCAGTATTTT.

The V call is TRBV5-4, the J call TRBJ2-2; weak D call: TRBD2 (5 bases). The germline gives CDR1 SGHNT, CDR2 YYREEE (reference sequence). V was pared by 1 base and J by 2 bases, with 12 bases between. CDR3 length: 16 amino acids. CDR3 sequence: CASSLFWTGNTGELFF. CDR3 in DNA: TGTGCCAGCAGCTTGTTTTGGACTGGCAACACCGGGGAGCTGTTTTTT.

The rearrangement links TRBV6-2 or TRBV6-3 to TRBJ2-5, with D possibly being TRBD2 (5 bases). This CDR3 contains 14 residues. V was trimmed by 11 bases and J by 5 bases, leaving 21 bases between them. Germline V lookup: CDR1 MNHEY, CDR2 SVGEGT. In DNA, the CDR3 is TGTGCCGCCGAGTCTCGCTCGCGCGGGGAGACCCAGTACTTC. It yields the protein CAAESRSRGETQYF.

This clonotype was found a few times. The chain couples TRBV6-1 to TRBJ1-4; D remains ambiguous. Germline V lookup: CDR1 MNHNS, CDR2 SASEGT. This CDR3 contains 13 residues. The V and J ends lost 11 bases and 0 bases respectively, with 10 bases between them. The CDR3 sequence: CAAGLATNEKLFF. For the CDR3, the DNA is TGTGCCGCAGGACTCGCAACTAATGAAAAACTGTTTTTT.

V is TRBV4-1 and J is TRBJ1-2; D is ambiguous. The V gene's germline CDR1 is MGHRA and CDR2 YSYEKL. The V end lost 0 bases, the J end lost 8 bases, and 13 bases lay between the germline ends. The CDR3 spans 14 residues. The CDR3 reads CASSQDSYLGGYTF. In nucleotides, the CDR3 is TGCGCCAGCAGCCAAGATTCATATCTGGGAGGCTACACCTTC.

This clonotype has a handful of counts. This chain joins TRBV10-3 and TRBJ1-3; D unresolved. The V and J ends lost 10 bases and 3 bases respectively, with 4 bases between them. CDR3 size: 10 residues. From germline, CDR1 is ENHRY and CDR2 SYGVKD. For the CDR3, the DNA is TGTGCCACCCTTGGAAACACCATATATTTT. Its translation is CATLGNTIYF.

This clonotype was seen only a few times. This rearrangement joins TRBV7-8 to TRBJ1-2; TRBD1 aligns across 11 bases. This CDR3 has 15 residues. CDR1 and CDR2 (germline): SGHVS, FQNEAQ. V was clipped by 1 base and J by 4 bases; unmatched bases: 2. The CDR3, as DNA: TGTGCCAGCAGCTTAGGGGACAGGGGGACCTATGGCTACACCTTC. It is translated as CASSLGDRGTYGYTF.

This chain uses TRBV7-9 with TRBJ2-7; 10 bases are a match to TRBD2. This CDR3 comprises 15 residues. V gave up 5 bases and J gave up 0 bases; unmatched junction bases: 4. CDR1 is SEHNR and CDR2 is FQNEAQ in the germline V gene (reference sequence). The CDR3 here is CASSVTSGLSYEQYV. In DNA, the CDR3 is TGTGCCAGCAGCGTGACTAGCGGGCTCTCCTACGAGCAGTACGTC.

A few counts support this clonotype. The CDR3 loop is CASRRTGTYEQYF. In nucleotides, the CDR3 is TGTGCCAGCAGGCGGACAGGGACCTACGAGCAGTACTTC. This chain connects TRBV6-2 or TRBV6-3 to TRBJ2-7, with TRBD1 matching 8 bases. Germline V gives CDR1 MNHEY, CDR2 SVGEGT. V lost 6 bases and J lost 2; bases outside the gene matches: 3. The CDR3 has 13 amino acids.

This clonotype was seen a handful of times. The chain links TRBV6-5 to TRBJ2-1; TRBD2 matches 7 bases. Germline assignment: CDR1 MNHEY and CDR2 SVGAGI. Trimming removed 2 bases from V and 6 bases from J; junction bases left unmatched: 4. The CDR3 is 14 residues long. The CDR3 protein is CASSYGLGGNEQFF. CDR3 DNA sequence: TGTGCCAGCAGTTACGGACTAGGCGGCAATGAGCAGTTCTTC.

V and J are TRBV20-1 and TRBJ2-7, with D possibly matching TRBD1 (6 bases). This CDR3 spans 14 amino acids. V was trimmed by 5 bases and J by 0 bases, leaving 14 bases between them. The germline V gene encodes CDR1 DFQATT and CDR2 SNEGSKA (reference sequence). CDR3 bases: TGCAGTGCTGAAGACAGGCGCAACTCCTACGAGCAGTACGTC. Its protein is CSAEDRRNSYEQYV.

The chain links TRBV10-3 to TRBJ1-2; 11 bases map to TRBD1. Germline loops: CDR1 ENHRY, CDR2 SYGVKD. The CDR3 is 15 residues long. The V segment lost 6 bases and the J segment 5 bases; nucleotides outside the gene matches: 8. This chain's CDR3 is CAIRHGQGAKYGYTF. Here the CDR3 DNA reads TGTGCCATCAGGCATGGACAGGGGGCGAAGTATGGCTACACCTTC.